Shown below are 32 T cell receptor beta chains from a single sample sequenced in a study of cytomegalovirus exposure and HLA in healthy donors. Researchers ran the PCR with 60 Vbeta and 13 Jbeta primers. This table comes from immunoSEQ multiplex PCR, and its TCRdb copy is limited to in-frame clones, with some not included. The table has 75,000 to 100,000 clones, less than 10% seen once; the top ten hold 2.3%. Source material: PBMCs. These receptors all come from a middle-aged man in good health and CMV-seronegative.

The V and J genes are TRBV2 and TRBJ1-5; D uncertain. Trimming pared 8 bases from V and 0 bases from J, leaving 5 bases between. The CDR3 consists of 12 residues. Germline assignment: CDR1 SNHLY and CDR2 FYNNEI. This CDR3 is CASGHSNQPQHF. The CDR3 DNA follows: TGTGCCAGCGGCCATAGCAATCAGCCCCAGCATTTT.

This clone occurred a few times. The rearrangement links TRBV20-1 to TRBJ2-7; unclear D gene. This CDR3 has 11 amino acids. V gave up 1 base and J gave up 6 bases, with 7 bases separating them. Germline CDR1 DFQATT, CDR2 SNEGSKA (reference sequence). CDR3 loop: CSARVVSEQYF. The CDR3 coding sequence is TGCAGTGCTAGAGTAGTTTCCGAGCAGTACTTC.

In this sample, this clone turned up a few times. In DNA, the CDR3 is TGTGCCTGGAGTGTACTTGGGCAGGGCGAGCAGTACTTC. Protein: CAWSVLGQGEQYF. The chain links TRBV30 to TRBJ2-7, with a tentative D call TRBD1 (5 bases). This CDR3 is built from 13 residues. The ends were cut back, 0 bases at V and 6 bases at J, with 12 bases in the middle. Germline V lookup: CDR1 GTSNPN, CDR2 SVGIG (reference sequence).

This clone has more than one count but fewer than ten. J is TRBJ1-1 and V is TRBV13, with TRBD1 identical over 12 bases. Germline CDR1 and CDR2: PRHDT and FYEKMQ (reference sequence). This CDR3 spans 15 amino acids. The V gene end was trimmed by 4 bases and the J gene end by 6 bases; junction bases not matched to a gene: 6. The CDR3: CASSWGQGARAEAFF. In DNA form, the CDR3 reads TGTGCCAGCAGCTGGGGACAGGGGGCGCGCGCTGAAGCTTTCTTT.

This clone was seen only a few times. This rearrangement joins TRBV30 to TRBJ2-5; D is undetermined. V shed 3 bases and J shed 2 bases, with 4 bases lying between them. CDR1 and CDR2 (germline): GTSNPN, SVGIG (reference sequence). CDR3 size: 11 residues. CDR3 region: CAWSVQETQYF. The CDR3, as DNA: TGTGCCTGGAGCGTACAAGAGACCCAGTACTTC.

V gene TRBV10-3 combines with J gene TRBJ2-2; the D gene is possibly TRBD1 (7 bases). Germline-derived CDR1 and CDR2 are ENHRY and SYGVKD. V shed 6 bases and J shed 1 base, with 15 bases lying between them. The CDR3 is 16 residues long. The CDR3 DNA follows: TGTGCCATCAGCCCCCCAGGGGGGCTGAACACCGGGGAGCTGTTTTTT. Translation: CAISPPGGLNTGELFF.

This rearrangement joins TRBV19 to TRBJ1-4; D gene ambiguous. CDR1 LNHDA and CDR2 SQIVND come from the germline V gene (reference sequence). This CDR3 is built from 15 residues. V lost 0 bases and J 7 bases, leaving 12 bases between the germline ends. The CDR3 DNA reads TGTGCCAGTAGTATAGATGGAGGGAGAGGTGAAAAACTGTTTTTT. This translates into CASSIDGGRGEKLFF.

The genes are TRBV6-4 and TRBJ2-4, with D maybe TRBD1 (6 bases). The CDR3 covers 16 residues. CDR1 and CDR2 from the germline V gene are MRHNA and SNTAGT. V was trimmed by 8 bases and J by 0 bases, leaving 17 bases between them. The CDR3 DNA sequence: TGTGCCAGCCTTCATCGGACAGACCTAGCCAAAAACATTCAGTACTTC. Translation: CASLHRTDLAKNIQYF.

The CDR3 loop is CAWSASGSADTQYF. The CDR3 nucleotides are TGTGCCTGGAGTGCTAGCGGGAGCGCAGATACGCAGTATTTT. The chain is built from TRBV30 and TRBJ2-3; 10 positions agree with TRBD2. Germline V lookup: CDR1 GTSNPN, CDR2 SVGIG (reference sequence). The junction had 2 bases not matched to a gene; V was cut back by 1 base and J by 4 bases. CDR3 size: 14 residues.

For the CDR3, the DNA is TGTGCCAGCAGCTTAAGGACAGGGGGAAATTCACCCCTCCACTTT. This encodes CASSLRTGGNSPLHF. The rearrangement uses TRBV7-2 and TRBJ1-6, with 10 bases lining up with TRBD1. The V segment lost 2 bases and the J segment 7 bases; nucleotides outside the gene matches: 2. Germline V lookup: CDR1 SGHTA, CDR2 FQGNSA. CDR3 length: 15 amino acids.

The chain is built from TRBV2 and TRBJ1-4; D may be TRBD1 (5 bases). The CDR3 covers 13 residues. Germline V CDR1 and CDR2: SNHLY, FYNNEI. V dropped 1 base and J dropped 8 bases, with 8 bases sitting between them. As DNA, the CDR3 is TGTGCCAGCAGTGAAGGGGGGGGAGAAAAACTGTTTTTT. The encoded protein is CASSEGGGEKLFF.

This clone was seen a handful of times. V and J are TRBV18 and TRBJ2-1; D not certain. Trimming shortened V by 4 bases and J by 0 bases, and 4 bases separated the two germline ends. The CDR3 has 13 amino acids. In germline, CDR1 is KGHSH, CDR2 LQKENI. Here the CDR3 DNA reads TGTGCCAGCTCACGCGTCTCCTACAATGAGCAGTTCTTC. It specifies CASSRVSYNEQFF.

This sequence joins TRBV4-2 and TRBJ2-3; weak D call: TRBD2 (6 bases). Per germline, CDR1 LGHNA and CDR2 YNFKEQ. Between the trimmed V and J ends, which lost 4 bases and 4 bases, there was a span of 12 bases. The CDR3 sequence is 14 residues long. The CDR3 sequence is CASSLTSPADTQYF. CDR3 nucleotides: TGTGCCAGCAGCCTGACTAGTCCCGCAGATACGCAGTATTTT.

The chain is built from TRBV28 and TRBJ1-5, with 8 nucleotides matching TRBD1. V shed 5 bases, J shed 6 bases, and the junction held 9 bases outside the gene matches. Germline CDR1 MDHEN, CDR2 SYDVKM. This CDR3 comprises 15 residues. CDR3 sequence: CASSARDRSSQPQHF. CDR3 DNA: TGTGCCAGCAGTGCCCGGGACAGGAGTAGTCAGCCCCAGCATTTT.

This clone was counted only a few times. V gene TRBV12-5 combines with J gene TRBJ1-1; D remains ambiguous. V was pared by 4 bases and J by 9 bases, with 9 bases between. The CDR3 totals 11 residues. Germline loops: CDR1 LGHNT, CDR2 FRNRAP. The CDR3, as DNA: TGTGCTAGTGGTTCCACAGTTAAAGCTTTCTTT. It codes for CASGSTVKAFF.

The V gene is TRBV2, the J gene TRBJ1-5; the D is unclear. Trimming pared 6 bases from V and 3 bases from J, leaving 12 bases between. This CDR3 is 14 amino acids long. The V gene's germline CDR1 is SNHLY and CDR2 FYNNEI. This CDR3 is CASSPRLVNQPQHF. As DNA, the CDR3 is TGTGCCAGCAGCCCAAGACTCGTCAATCAGCCCCAGCATTTT.

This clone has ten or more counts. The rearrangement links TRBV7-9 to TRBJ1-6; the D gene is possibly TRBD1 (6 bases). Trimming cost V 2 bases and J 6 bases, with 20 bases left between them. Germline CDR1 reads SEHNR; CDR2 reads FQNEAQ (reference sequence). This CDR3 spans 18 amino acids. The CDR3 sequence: CASSLSRGLGLGNSPLHF. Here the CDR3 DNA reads TGTGCCAGCAGCTTATCGAGGGGGTTGGGGCTTGGTAATTCACCCCTCCACTTT.

The CDR3 protein is CASSSSRSSYEQYF. CDR3 DNA sequence: TGTGCCAGCAGTTCCTCACGGAGCTCCTACGAGCAGTACTTC. The chain has TRBV28 and TRBJ2-7; D remains ambiguous. This CDR3 contains 14 residues. In germline, CDR1 is MDHEN, CDR2 SYDVKM. Trimming left V 4 bases short and J 0 bases short, with 10 bases between.

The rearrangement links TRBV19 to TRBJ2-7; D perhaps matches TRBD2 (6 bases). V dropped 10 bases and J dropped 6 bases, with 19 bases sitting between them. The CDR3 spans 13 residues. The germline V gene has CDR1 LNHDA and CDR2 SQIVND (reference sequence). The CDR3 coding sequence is TGTGCCACCGCCTTAGCGGACCCTAGCGAGCAGTACTTC. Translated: CATALADPSEQYF. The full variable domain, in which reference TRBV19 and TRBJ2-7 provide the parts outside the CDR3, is DGGITQSPKYLFRKEGQNVTLSCEQNLNHDAMYWYRQDPGQGLRLIYYSQIVNDFQKGDIAEGYSVSREKKESFPLTVTSAQKNPTAFYLCATALADPSEQYFGPGTRLTVT.

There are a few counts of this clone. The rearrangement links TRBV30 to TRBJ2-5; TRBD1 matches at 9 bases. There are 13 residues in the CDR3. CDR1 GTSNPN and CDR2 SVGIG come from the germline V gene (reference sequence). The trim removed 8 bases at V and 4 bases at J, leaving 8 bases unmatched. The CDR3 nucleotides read TGTGCCCAGACAGGGGGAGACGGAGAGACCCAGTACTTC. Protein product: CAQTGGDGETQYF. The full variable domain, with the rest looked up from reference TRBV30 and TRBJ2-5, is SQTIHQWPATLVQPVGSPLSLECTVEGTSNPNLYWYRQAAGRGLQLLFYSVGIGQISSEVPQNLSASRPQDRQFILSSKKLLLSDSGFYLCAQTGGDGETQYFGPGTRLLVL.

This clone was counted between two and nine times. CDR3 in DNA: TGTGCCAGCAGTCTACAGGGGACAGCCAAAAACATTCAGTACTTC. Translating gives CASSLQGTAKNIQYF. The chain couples TRBV2 to TRBJ2-4; 7 nucleotides line up with TRBD1. The CDR3 is made up of 15 amino acids. Trimming cost V 5 bases and J 0 bases; bases outside gene matches: 4. Germline CDR1 reads SNHLY; CDR2 reads FYNNEI.

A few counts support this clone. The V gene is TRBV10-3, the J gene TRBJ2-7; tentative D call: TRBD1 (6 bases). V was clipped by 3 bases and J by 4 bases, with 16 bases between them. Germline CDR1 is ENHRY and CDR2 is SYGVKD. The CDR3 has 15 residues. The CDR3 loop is CAISESSTGSYEQYF. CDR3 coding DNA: TGTGCCATCAGTGAATCCTCAACAGGGTCATACGAGCAGTACTTC.

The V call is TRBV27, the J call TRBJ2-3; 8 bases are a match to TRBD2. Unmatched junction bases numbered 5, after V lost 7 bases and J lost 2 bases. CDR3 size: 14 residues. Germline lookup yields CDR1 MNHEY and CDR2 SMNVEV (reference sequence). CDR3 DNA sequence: TGTGCCAGCAAGGGAGGACTAGCCACAGATACGCAGTATTTT. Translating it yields CASKGGLATDTQYF.

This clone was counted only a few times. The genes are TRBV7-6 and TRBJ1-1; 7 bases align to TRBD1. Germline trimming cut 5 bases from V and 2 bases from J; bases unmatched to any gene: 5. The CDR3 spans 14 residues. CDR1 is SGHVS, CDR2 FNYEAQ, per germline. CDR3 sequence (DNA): TGTGCCAGCAGCCCCACAGGGGCAAACACTGAAGCTTTCTTT. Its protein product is CASSPTGANTEAFF.

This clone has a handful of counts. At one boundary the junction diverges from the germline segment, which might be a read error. CDR3 sequence (DNA): TGCAGCTCCCGATTATCTGACAGGGAAGAATTT. Translation: CSSRLSDREEF. The chain joins TRBV29-1 to TRBJ1-1, with 7 bases fitting TRBD1. Germline CDR1 SQVTM, CDR2 ANQGSEA. The CDR3 runs to 11 residues.

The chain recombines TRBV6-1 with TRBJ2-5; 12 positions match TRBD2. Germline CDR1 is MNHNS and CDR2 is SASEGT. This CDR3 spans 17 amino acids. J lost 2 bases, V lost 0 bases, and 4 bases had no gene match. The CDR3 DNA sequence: TGTGCCAGCAGTGAAGCCGAGACTAGCGGGGGTCAAGAGACCCAGTACTTC. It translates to CASSEAETSGGQETQYF.

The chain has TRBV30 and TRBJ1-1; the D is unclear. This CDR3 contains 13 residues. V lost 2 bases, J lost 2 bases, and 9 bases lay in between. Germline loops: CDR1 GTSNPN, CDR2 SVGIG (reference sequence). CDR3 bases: TGTGCCTGGAGTCGAGCGGGTAACACTGAAGCTTTCTTT. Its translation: CAWSRAGNTEAFF.

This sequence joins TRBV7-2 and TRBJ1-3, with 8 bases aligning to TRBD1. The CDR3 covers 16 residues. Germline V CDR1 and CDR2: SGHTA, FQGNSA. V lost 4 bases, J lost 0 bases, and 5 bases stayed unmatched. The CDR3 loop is CASSYTTGGSGNTIYF. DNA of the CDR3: TGTGCCAGCAGCTACACAACAGGGGGCTCTGGAAACACCATATATTTT.

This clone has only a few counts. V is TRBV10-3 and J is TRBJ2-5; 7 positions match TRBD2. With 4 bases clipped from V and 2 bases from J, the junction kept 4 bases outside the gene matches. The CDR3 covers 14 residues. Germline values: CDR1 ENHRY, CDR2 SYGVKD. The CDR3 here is CAISGLAAQETQYF. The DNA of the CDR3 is TGTGCCATCAGTGGTCTAGCGGCGCAAGAGACCCAGTACTTC.

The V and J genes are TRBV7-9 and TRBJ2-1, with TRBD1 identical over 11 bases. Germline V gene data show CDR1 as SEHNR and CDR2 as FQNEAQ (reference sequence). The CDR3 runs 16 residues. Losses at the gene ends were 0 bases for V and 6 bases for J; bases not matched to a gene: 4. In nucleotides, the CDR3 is TGTGCCAGCAGCTTAGCGGGACAGGGGGGCCGCAATGAGCAGTTCTTC. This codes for CASSLAGQGGRNEQFF.

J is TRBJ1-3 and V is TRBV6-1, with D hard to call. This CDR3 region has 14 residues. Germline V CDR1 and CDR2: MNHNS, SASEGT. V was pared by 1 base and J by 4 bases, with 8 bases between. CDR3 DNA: TGTGCCAGCAGTGAAGGCGGCCGAGGAAACACCATATATTTT. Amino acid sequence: CASSEGGRGNTIYF.

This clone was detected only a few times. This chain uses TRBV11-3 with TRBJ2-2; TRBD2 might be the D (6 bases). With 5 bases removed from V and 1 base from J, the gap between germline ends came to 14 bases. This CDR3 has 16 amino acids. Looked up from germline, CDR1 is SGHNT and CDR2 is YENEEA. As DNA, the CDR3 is TGTGCCAGCAGCGGACGGCGCGGGAAGAACACCGGGGAGCTGTTTTTT. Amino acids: CASSGRRGKNTGELFF.